This TCR beta chain derives from a study of T cell responses to AZD1222 COVID-19 vaccine. Study results and caveats: In all cases, repertoires were sampled only after the peak T cell response. Across the whole spike, CD4 TCRs peaked at regions 160-218 and 743-854. Once two AZD1222 doses were given, Spike-specific TCR breadth and depth went up.

Details on this clone: Its specificity is unknown.

Pooled samples include second doses given at about 4 or 12 weeks. Using immunoSEQ multiplex PCR, the repertoire was profiled, and TCRdb retains in-frame clones only, with some absent. The sample has about 160,000 clones, about nine tenths seen once; the top ten hold 3% to 3.5%. Looked up from germline, CDR1 is SEHNR and CDR2 is FQNEAQ (reference sequence). The ends were cut back, 5 bases at V and 3 bases at J, with 10 bases in the middle. CDR3 length equals 13 residues. The TCR originated in an adult who received the AZD1222 COVID-19 vaccine. The rearrangement joins TRBV7-9 to TRBJ1-1, with D possibly being TRBD1 (6 bases). This specimen was peripheral blood, taken 28 days after the second AZD1222 dose. DNA for the CDR3: TGTGCCAGCAGCCCGACAGGACACACTGAAGCTTTCTTT. Translating it yields CASSPTGHTEAFF.